The T cell receptor (beta chain) under discussion was sequenced for a study of blood T cell repertoires in COVID-19. Germline V gives CDR1 SGHAT, CDR2 FQNNGV. V gave up 5 bases and J gave up 6 bases, with 12 bases separating them. The CDR3 is 13 amino acids. The authors' processing: Scientists estimated how many nucleated cells there were by amplifying reference gene primers. Assay used: immunoSEQ multiplex PCR; TCRdb lists only in-frame clones, some missing. That table gives V, J and clone size, and the DNA gave D and trimming. The table includes 200,000 to 300,000 clones, approximately 88% detected once. Cohorts were assigned according to the clinical history that participants reported.

Sequencing was carried out using PBMCs or T cells enriched from blood (not recorded which). The chain combines TRBV11-2 with TRBJ2-3; D is undetermined. This sequence was found in a woman in her thirties or forties with acute COVID-19. CDR3: CASSNLYGDTQYF. CDR3 sequence (DNA): TGTGCCAGCAGCAACCTTTACGGGGATACGCAGTATTTT.